The 21 T cell receptor beta chains below were found in one sample sequenced in a study of CD8+CD57+ T cells in acquired aplastic anemia. The TCR beta profiling, which covered VDJ combination and CDR3 sequence, was carried out using genomic DNA as the template. MiXCR, applied by TCRdb to the reads, yields one record per CDR3 protein. Seen here are some 170,000 distinct CDR3 sequences, about two thirds observed once, and the top ten hold roughly half. In patients chosen for sequencing, flow cytometry had shown CD8+CD57+ cell expansion. The specimen sequenced was sorted CD4+, CD8+, or CD8+CD57+ T cells (not recorded which) from PBMCs. The receptors shown here come from a human donor with aplastic anemia.

The chain is built from TRBV10-3 and TRBJ1-1, with D possibly TRBD1 on 5 matching bases. V was cut by 2 bases and J by 4 bases, with 17 bases left in between. Germline CDR1 ENHRY, CDR2 SYGVKD. The CDR3 is made up of 16 amino acids. CDR3 sequence (DNA): TGTGCCATCAGTGAGCGGGGAGATGTTAGGGGCACTGAAGCTTTCTTT. The encoded protein is CAISERGDVRGTEAFF.

In its sample, this clonotype was seen once. One junction end does not reproduce the germline sequence, and a read error may be involved. The CDR3 reads CASGDGGTVSGNTIYF. For the CDR3, the DNA is TGTGCCAGCGGTGATGGGGGGACAGTCTCTGGAAACACCATATATTTT. The rearrangement uses TRBV25-1 and TRBJ1-3, with 7 bases that match TRBD1. Germline lookup yields CDR1 MGHDK and CDR2 SYGVNS. The CDR3 loop spans 16 amino acids.

The CDR3 bases are TGTGCCAGCAGCCCACAGGGGGCCACCTACACCTTC. Translation: CASSPQGATYTF. The rearrangement uses TRBV7-9 and TRBJ1-2; 9 bases line up with TRBD1. This CDR3 is 12 amino acids long. Trimming removed 5 bases from V and 10 bases from J; junction bases left unmatched: 5. The V gene's germline CDR1 is SEHNR and CDR2 FQNEAQ (reference sequence).

The chain links TRBV7-2 to TRBJ2-7; 7 nucleotides match TRBD1. Germline assignment: CDR1 SGHTA and CDR2 FQGNSA. The CDR3 sequence is 16 residues long. Unmatched junction bases numbered 10, after V lost 5 bases and J lost 0 bases. The CDR3 DNA follows: TGTGCCAGCAGCCCAGGCAACAGGGGTAGCTCCTACGAGCAGTACTTC. Its protein product is CASSPGNRGSSYEQYF.

The chain combines TRBV19 with TRBJ1-3; unclear D gene. The germline V gene encodes CDR1 LNHDA and CDR2 SQIVND (reference sequence). CDR3 length: 15 residues. V lost 3 bases to trimming and J lost 3 bases, with 12 bases between them. DNA for the CDR3: TGTGCCAGTAGTATTTCGGGGAGCTTTGGAAACACCATATATTTT. Its translation is CASSISGSFGNTIYF. The full variable domain, with the rest looked up from reference TRBV19 and TRBJ1-3, is DGGITQSPKYLFRKEGQNVTLSCEQNLNHDAMYWYRQDPGQGLRLIYYSQIVNDFQKGDIAEGYSVSREKKESFPLTVTSAQKNPTAFYLCASSISGSFGNTIYFGEGSWLTVV.

This clonotype was observed a handful of times. The genes are TRBV15 and TRBJ2-5, with D possibly being TRBD1 (6 bases). Germline V gives CDR1 LNHNV, CDR2 YYDKDF (reference sequence). Trimming cost V 0 bases and J 0 bases, with 8 bases left between them. This CDR3 spans 15 amino acids. In DNA form, the CDR3 reads TGTGCCACCAGCAGAGATGGACAGAACCAAGAGACCCAGTACTTC. Translated, it gives CATSRDGQNQETQYF.

The rearrangement links TRBV24-1 to TRBJ2-1, with a weak D call TRBD1 (7 bases). Trimming cost V 1 base and J 8 bases, with 14 bases left between them. This CDR3 spans 15 amino acids. Per germline, CDR1 KGHDR and CDR2 SFDVKD. CDR3 amino acids: CATSDLGQGGDEQFF. The CDR3 DNA sequence: TGTGCCACCAGTGATTTAGGCCAGGGGGGCGATGAGCAGTTCTTC.

CDR3 in DNA: TGTGCCAGCAGCCCTGCGACAGGGGGAGGCTACGAGCAGTACTTC. Amino acid sequence: CASSPATGGGYEQYF. This sequence joins TRBV7-2 and TRBJ2-7; 9 positions agree with TRBD1. The CDR3 is 15 amino acids. Germline V gene sequence: CDR1 SGHTA, CDR2 FQGNSA. V dropped 5 bases and J dropped 3; count of bases not matched to a gene: 8.

The genes are TRBV12-3 or TRBV12-4 and TRBJ1-5, with TRBD1 as a possible D gene (5 bases). CDR3 length equals 15 residues. Trimming left V 3 bases short and J 0 bases short, with 9 bases between. The chain's CDR3 is CASSFWQGSNQPQHF. The DNA of the CDR3 is TGTGCCAGCAGTTTTTGGCAGGGTAGCAATCAGCCCCAGCATTTT.

The chain has TRBV29-1 and TRBJ1-2; a possible D gene is TRBD1 (5 bases). The germline V gene has CDR1 SQVTM and CDR2 ANQGSEA. This CDR3 is built from 14 residues. V was cut by 7 bases and J by 0 bases, with 15 bases left in between. The DNA of the CDR3 is TGCAGCGGCGGCGAGGACATAACTAACTATGGCTACACCTTC. It encodes CSGGEDITNYGYTF.

The rearrangement uses TRBV25-1 and TRBJ1-1, with D uncertain. The germline V gene encodes CDR1 MGHDK and CDR2 SYGVNS. This CDR3 has 14 amino acids. The V and J ends lost 9 bases and 5 bases respectively, with 19 bases between them. The CDR3 DNA reads as TGTGCCAGTAAAGTGGGTCTCGAAGCAACTGAAGCTTTCTTT. The encoded protein is CASKVGLEATEAFF.

The chain is built from TRBV15 and TRBJ2-1, with 7 bases aligning to TRBD2. The length of the CDR3 is 17 residues. The trim removed 0 bases at V and 5 bases at J, leaving 10 bases unmatched. CDR1 is LNHNV and CDR2 is YYDKDF in the germline V gene (reference sequence). The CDR3, as DNA: TGTGCCACCAGCAGAGATGGGAGGGGAGCAGCCAACAATGAGCAGTTCTTC. It is translated as CATSRDGRGAANNEQFF.

This sequence joins TRBV7-9 and TRBJ2-5; D remains unclear. Deletions cut 2 bases from V and 5 bases from J, with 12 bases between. CDR3 length: 14 amino acids. The germline V gene encodes CDR1 SEHNR and CDR2 FQNEAQ (reference sequence). CDR3: CASSLIVASETQYF. Here the CDR3 DNA reads TGTGCCAGCAGCTTAATCGTTGCTTCGGAGACCCAGTACTTC.

This clonotype was seen only a few times. The chain employs TRBV15 and TRBJ1-2; 9 positions agree with TRBD1. This CDR3 has 15 amino acids. Germline CDR1 and CDR2: LNHNV and YYDKDF (reference sequence). V lost 3 bases and J lost 3; bases outside the gene matches: 5. The CDR3 reads CATSRATGGDYGYTF. The CDR3 nucleotides read TGTGCCACCAGCAGGGCGACAGGGGGGGACTATGGCTACACCTTC.

J is TRBJ1-1 and V is TRBV7-9, with TRBD1 matching 7 bases. The CDR3 runs to 14 residues. V lost 0 bases and J lost 5; bases outside the gene matches: 3. Germline lookup yields CDR1 SEHNR and CDR2 FQNEAQ (reference sequence). CDR3 residues: CASSLARGRTEAFF. The CDR3 DNA reads as TGTGCCAGCAGCTTAGCCAGGGGGAGAACTGAAGCTTTCTTT.

The chain has TRBV20-1 and TRBJ2-7; no firm D call. The germline V gene has CDR1 DFQATT and CDR2 SNEGSKA (reference sequence). The V end lost 1 base, the J end lost 0 bases, and 4 bases lay between the germline ends. The CDR3 is 12 amino acids. CDR3 sequence reads: CSARASSYEQYF. Written as DNA, the CDR3 is TGCAGTGCTAGAGCGTCCTCCTACGAGCAGTACTTC.

The genes are TRBV7-2 and TRBJ2-3, with D tentatively TRBD1 (5 bases). The length of the CDR3 is 16 residues. Germline V gene sequence: CDR1 SGHTA, CDR2 FQGNSA. Between the trimmed V and J ends, which lost 3 bases and 8 bases, there was a span of 21 bases. CDR3 nucleotide sequence: TGTGCCAGCAGCTTCCTCGCCCCTTCTACAGGACCTACGCAGTATTTT. Its translation: CASSFLAPSTGPTQYF.

The V and J genes are TRBV24-1 and TRBJ2-2, with D perhaps matching TRBD2 (5 bases). Between the trimmed V and J ends, which lost 6 bases and 7 bases, there was a span of 8 bases. Germline V gene data show CDR1 as KGHDR and CDR2 as SFDVKD. The CDR3 has 12 residues. This CDR3 reads CATSNRGGELFF. CDR3 DNA: TGTGCCACCAGTAATCGGGGCGGGGAGCTGTTTTTT.

The genes are TRBV7-9 and TRBJ1-1; D uncertain. Germline-derived CDR1 and CDR2 are SEHNR and FQNEAQ (reference sequence). CDR3 size: 15 residues. Trimming removed 1 base at V and 2 bases at J, with 11 bases between. Here the CDR3 DNA reads TGTGCCAGCAGCTTAGGCGGCGAGGCCAACACTGAAGCTTTCTTT. Translation: CASSLGGEANTEAFF.

The chain uses TRBV6-5 and TRBJ1-1, with 8 positions matching TRBD1. J lost 5 bases, V lost 5 bases, and 7 bases had no gene match. Germline CDR1 and CDR2: MNHEY and SVGAGI. This CDR3 has 14 amino acids. The CDR3 loop is CASSDPGQGTEAFF. Here the CDR3 DNA reads TGTGCCAGCAGTGACCCCGGACAGGGAACTGAAGCTTTCTTT.

This sequence joins TRBV7-9 and TRBJ2-1; D is undetermined. V lost 5 bases and J 0 bases, leaving 14 bases between the germline ends. This CDR3 has 16 amino acids. Germline CDR1 and CDR2: SEHNR and FQNEAQ (reference sequence). CDR3 sequence: CASSPEATLSYNEQFF. The DNA of the CDR3 is TGTGCCAGCAGCCCCGAAGCGACCCTCTCCTACAATGAGCAGTTCTTC. The full variable domain, completed using reference TRBV7-9 and TRBJ2-1, is DTGVSQNPRHKITKRGQNVTFRCDPISEHNRLYWYRQTLGQGPEFLTYFQNEAQLEKSRLLSDRFSAERPKGSFSTLEIQRTEQGDSAMYLCASSPEATLSYNEQFFGPGTRLTVL.